This TCR beta chain emerged from a study of T cell changes during pregnancy in multiple sclerosis. The assay was immunoSEQ multiplex PCR, and TCRdb's table has in-frame clones only and misses some. The data show roughly 450 clones, about three fifths seen once. The ends were cut back, 6 bases at V and 5 bases at J, with 13 bases in the middle. This CDR3 spans 13 amino acids. Germline V gives CDR1 MDHEN, CDR2 SYDVKM. This clone was seen a few times. Its antigen is not identified. This TCR was sampled from a female patient with multiple sclerosis, enrolled in a pregnancy study. Some clones in this sample may be carry-over from other donors' samples. Sequencing was done on a sample of cultured CD4+ T cells. J is TRBJ1-2 and V is TRBV28, with D perhaps TRBD1 (5 bases). The CDR3 sequence: CASSWGLPYGYTF. CDR3 DNA sequence: TGTGCCAGCAGCTGGGGACTTCCATATGGCTACACCTTC.